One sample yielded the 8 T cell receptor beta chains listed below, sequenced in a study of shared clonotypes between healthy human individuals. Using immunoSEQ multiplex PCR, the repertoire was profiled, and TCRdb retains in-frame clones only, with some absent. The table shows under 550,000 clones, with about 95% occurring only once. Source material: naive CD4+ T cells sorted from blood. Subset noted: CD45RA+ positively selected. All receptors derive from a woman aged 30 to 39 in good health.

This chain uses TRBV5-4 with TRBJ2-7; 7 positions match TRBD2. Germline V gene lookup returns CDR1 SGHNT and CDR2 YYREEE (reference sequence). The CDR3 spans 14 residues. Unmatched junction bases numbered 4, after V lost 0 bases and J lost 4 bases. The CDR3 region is CASSLERGPYEQYF. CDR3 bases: TGTGCCAGCAGCTTGGAGCGGGGTCCTTACGAGCAGTACTTC.

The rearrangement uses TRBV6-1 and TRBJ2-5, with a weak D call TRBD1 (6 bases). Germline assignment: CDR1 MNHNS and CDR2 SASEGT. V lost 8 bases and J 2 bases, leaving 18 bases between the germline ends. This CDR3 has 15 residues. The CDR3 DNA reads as TGTGCCAGCCAAACCTGGGGGCAGACTCAAGAGACCCAGTACTTC. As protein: CASQTWGQTQETQYF.

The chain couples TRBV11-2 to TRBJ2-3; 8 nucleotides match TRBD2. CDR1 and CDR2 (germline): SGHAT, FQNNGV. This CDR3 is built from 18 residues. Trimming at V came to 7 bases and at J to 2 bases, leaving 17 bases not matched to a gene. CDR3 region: CASTPYLGSSGYTDTQYF. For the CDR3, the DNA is TGTGCCAGCACCCCCTATCTGGGGTCTAGCGGGTACACAGATACGCAGTATTTT.

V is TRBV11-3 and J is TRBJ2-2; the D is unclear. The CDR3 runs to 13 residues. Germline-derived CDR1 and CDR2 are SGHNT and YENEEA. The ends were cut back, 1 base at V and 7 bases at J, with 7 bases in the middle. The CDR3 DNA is TGTGCCAGCAGCTTAGGCAGTGACGGGGAGCTGTTTTTT. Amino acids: CASSLGSDGELFF.

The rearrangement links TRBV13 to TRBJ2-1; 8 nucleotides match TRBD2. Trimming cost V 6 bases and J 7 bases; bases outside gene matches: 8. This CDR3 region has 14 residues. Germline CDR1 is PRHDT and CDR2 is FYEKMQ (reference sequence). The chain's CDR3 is CASSGTASGNEQFF. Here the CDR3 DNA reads TGTGCCAGCAGTGGAACGGCTAGCGGGAATGAGCAGTTCTTC.

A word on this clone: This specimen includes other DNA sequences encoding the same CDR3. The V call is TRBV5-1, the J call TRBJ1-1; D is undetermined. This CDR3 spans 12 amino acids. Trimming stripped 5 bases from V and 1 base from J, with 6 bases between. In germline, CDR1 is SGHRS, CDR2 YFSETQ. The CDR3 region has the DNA TGCGCCAGCAGGAGGGAGAACACTGAAGCTTTCTTT. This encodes CASRRENTEAFF. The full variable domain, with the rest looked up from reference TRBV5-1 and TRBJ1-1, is KAGVTQTPRYLIKTRGQQVTLSCSPISGHRSVSWYQQTPGQGLQFLFEYFSETQRNKGNFPGRFSGRQFSNSRSEMNVSTLELGDSALYLCASRRENTEAFFGQGTRLTVV.

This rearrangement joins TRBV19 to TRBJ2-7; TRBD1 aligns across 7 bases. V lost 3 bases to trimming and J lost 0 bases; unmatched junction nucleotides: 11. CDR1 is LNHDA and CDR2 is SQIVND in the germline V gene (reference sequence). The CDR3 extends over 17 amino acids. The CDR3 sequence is CASSIWFGTADSYEQYF. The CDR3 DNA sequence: TGTGCCAGTAGTATTTGGTTTGGGACAGCCGACTCCTACGAGCAGTACTTC.

CDR3 sequence reads: CASSSRQGSYEQYF. CDR3 in DNA: TGTGCCAGCAGCTCTCGACAGGGTTCCTACGAGCAGTACTTC. The chain has TRBV11-2 and TRBJ2-7; 7 nucleotides match TRBD1. The CDR3 consists of 14 residues. The germline gives CDR1 SGHAT, CDR2 FQNNGV. The V and J ends lost 4 bases and 1 base, in that order; junction bases with no gene match: 4. Full variable domain (missing parts from reference TRBV11-2 and TRBJ2-7): EAGVAQSPRYKIIEKRQSVAFWCNPISGHATLYWYQQILGQGPKLLIQFQNNGVVDDSQLPKDRFSAERLKGVDSTLKIQPAKLEDSAVYLCASSSRQGSYEQYFGPGTRLTVT.